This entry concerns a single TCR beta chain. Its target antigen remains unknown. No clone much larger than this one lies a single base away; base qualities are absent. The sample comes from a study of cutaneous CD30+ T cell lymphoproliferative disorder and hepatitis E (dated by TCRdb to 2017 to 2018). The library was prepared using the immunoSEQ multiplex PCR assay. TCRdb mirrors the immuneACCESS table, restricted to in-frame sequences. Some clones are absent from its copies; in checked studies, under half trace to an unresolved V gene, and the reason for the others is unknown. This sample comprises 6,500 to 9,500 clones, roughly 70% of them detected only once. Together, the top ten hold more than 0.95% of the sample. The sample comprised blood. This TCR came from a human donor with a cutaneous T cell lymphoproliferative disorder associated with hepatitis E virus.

The sequenced DNA is TGTGCCAGCAGCCCCAATGGGAGGGAGCTGTTTTTT. The resulting protein is CASSPNGRELFF. Recombination connected TRBV7-9 to TRBJ2-2; no D gene call is confident. Including the terminal cysteine and phenylalanine, the CDR3 comprises 12 residues. Left in the record is the CDR3 DNA by itself, 36 bases read in frame from the first base. The germline V gene (reference sequence) sets CDR1 to SEHNR and CDR2 to FQNEAQ. V loses 5 bases, J loses 9 bases, and the germline ends lie 10 bases apart.